This TCR beta chain stems from a study of blood T cell repertoires in COVID-19. Study summary: Acute and convalescent COVID-19 specimens originated in the United States, Italy and Spain. T cells, B-cell-depleted T cells, or PBMCs provided the cDNA or gDNA that served as material.

The table lists this clone with a few counts. Original data processing: Amplified reference gene primers provided the basis for estimating nucleated cell counts. Profiling relied on immunoSEQ multiplex PCR, and the TCRdb table lists in-frame clones only, not all of them. That table gives V, J and clone size, and the DNA gave D and trimming. The sample lists over 90,000 clones; almost 90% were seen once. V was pared by 7 bases and J by 2 bases, with 4 bases of the junction left unmatched. Germline V lookup: CDR1 SQVTM, CDR2 ANQGSEA. This CDR3 spans 12 amino acids. The specimen was peripheral blood. The chain recombines TRBV29-1 with TRBJ1-2, with TRBD1 matching 7 bases. The TCR comes from a human donor in a cohort sampled during active COVID-19. The CDR3 sequence: CSASGGNYGYTF. The CDR3 nucleotides are TGCAGCGCCTCAGGGGGGAACTATGGCTACACCTTC.